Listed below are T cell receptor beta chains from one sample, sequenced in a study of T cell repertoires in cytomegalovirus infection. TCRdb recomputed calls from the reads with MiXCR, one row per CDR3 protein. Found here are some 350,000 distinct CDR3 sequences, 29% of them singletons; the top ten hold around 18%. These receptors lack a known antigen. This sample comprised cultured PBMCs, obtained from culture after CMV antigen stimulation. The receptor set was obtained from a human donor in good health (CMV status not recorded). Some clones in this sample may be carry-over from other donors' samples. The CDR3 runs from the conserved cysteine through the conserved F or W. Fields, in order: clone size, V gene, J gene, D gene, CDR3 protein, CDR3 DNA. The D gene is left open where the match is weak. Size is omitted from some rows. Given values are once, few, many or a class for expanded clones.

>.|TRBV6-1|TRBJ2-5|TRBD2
CASRGSGRMRETQYF
TGTGCCAGCAGGGGTAGCGGGAGGATGCGAGAGACCCAGTACTTC
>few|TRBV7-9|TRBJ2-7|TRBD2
CASSSLPAGGPPEQYF
TGTGCCAGCAGCTCCCTCCCAGCGGGAGGGCCCCCGGAGCAGTACTTC
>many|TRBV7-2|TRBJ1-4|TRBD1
CASSLAGQFNEKLFF
TGTGCCAGCAGCTTAGCGGGACAGTTTAATGAAAAACTGTTTTTT
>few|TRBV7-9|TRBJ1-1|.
CASSPDRTLNTEAFF
TGTGCCAGCAGCCCAGATCGGACTTTGAACACTGAAGCTTTCTTT
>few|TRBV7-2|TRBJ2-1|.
CASSPGYPRGGEQFF
TGTGCCAGCAGCCCCGGATACCCGAGAGGCGGTGAGCAGTTCTTC
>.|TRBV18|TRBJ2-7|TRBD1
CASSGTGLTYEQYF
TGTGCCAGCTCGGGGACAGGGTTGACCTACGAGCAGTACTTC
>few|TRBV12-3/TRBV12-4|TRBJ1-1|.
CASSISGTKEVNTEAFF
TGTGCCAGCAGTATCTCCGGGACGAAGGAAGTGAACACTGAAGCTTTCTTT
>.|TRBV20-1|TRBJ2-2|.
CSARESREPGELFF
TGCAGTGCTAGAGAAAGCAGGGAACCCGGGGAGCTGTTTTTT
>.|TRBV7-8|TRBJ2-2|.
CASSLDGQGENTGELFF
TGTGCCAGCAGCTTAGACGGCCAGGGCGAGAACACCGGGGAGCTGTTTTTT
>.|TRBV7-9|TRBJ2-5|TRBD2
CASSFVAGSGQETQYF
TGTGCCAGCAGCTTTGTAGCGGGTTCAGGTCAAGAGACCCAGTACTTC
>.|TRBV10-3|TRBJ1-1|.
CAISGTENTEAFF
TGTGCCATCAGTGGGACGGAAAACACTGAAGCTTTCTTT
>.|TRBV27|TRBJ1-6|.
CASTPGLPSSYNSPLHF
TGTGCCAGCACCCCGGGACTTCCGAGCTCCTATAATTCACCCCTCCACTTT
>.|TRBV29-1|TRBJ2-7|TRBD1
CSATVRPGQGNEQYF
TGCAGCGCGACCGTCAGGCCGGGACAGGGGAACGAGCAGTACTTC
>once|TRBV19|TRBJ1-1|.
CASSIPAENTEAFF
TGTGCCAGTAGTATCCCCGCAGAGAACACTGAAGCTTTCTTT
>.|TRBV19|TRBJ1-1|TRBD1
CASSIEGTGRTVTEAFF
TGTGCCAGTAGTATAGAAGGGACAGGGCGGACGGTCACTGAAGCTTTCTTT
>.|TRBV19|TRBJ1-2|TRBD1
CASSRRVSGTGDGYTF
TGTGCCAGTAGCCGACGAGTATCCGGGACAGGGGATGGCTACACCTTC
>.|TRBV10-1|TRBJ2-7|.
CASSESDGATAYEQYF
TGCGCCAGCAGTGAAAGTGACGGGGCGACGGCCTACGAGCAGTACTTC
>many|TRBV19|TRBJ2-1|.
CASSDRAIFNEQFF
TGTGCCAGTAGCGACCGAGCGATTTTCAATGAGCAGTTCTTC
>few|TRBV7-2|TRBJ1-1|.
CASSSANRVTEAFF
TGTGCCAGCAGCTCGGCAAACAGGGTCACTGAAGCTTTCTTT
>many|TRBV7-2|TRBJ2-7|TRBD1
CASSLGRTGYEQYF
TGTGCCAGCAGCTTAGGAAGGACAGGCTACGAGCAGTACTTC
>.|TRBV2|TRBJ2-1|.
CASSEARDPRYYNEQFF
TGTGCCAGCAGTGAAGCGCGGGACCCCAGGTATTACAATGAGCAGTTCTTC
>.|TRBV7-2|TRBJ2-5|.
CASSLMTALPQETQYF
TGTGCCAGCAGCTTAATGACAGCCCTCCCTCAAGAGACCCAGTACTTC
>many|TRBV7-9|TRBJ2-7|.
CASSNRPWGRRVYDEQYF
TGTGCCAGCAGCAATCGACCGTGGGGCCGAAGAGTATACGACGAGCAGTACTTC
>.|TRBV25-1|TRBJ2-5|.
CASSEGGQETQYF
TGTGCCAGCAGTGAGGGGGGACAAGAGACCCAGTACTTC
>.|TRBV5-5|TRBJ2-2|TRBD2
CASSSPSGSYTGELFF
TGTGCCAGCAGCTCCCCTAGCGGGAGTTACACCGGGGAGCTGTTTTTT
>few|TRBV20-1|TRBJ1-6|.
CSASNRDLEYNSPLHF
TGCAGTGCTTCTAACAGGGATCTTGAGTATAATTCACCCCTCCACTTT
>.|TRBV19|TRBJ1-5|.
CASRTGLNSNQPQHF
TGTGCCAGTAGAACCGGATTAAATAGCAATCAGCCCCAGCATTTT
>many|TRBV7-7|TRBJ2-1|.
CASSSTPSERNEQFF
TGTGCTAGCAGCTCAACACCATCGGAGAGGAATGAGCAGTTCTTC
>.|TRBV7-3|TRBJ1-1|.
CASSFSEGTEAFF
TGTGCCAGCAGCTTCTCGGAGGGGACTGAAGCTTTCTTT
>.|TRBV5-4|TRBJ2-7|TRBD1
CASSSVGTGGDEQYF
TGTGCCAGCAGCTCGGTGGGGACAGGGGGCGACGAGCAGTACTTC
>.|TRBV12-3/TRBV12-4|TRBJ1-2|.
CASAGGFGYTF
TGTGCCAGCGCAGGTGGTTTTGGCTACACCTTC